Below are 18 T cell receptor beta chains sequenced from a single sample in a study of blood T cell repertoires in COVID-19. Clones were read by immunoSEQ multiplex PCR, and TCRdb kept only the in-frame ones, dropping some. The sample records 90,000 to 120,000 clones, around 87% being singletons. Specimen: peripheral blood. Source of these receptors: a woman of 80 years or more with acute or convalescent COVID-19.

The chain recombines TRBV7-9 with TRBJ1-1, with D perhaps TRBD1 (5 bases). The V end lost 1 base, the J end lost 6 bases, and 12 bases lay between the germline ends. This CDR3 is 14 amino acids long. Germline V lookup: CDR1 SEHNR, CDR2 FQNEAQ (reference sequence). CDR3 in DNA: TGTGCCAGCAGCTTAGGCGGGTGGGGGGCTGAAGCTTTCTTT. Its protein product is CASSLGGWGAEAFF. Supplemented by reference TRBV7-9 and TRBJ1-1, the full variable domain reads DTGVSQNPRHKITKRGQNVTFRCDPISEHNRLYWYRQTLGQGPEFLTYFQNEAQLEKSRLLSDRFSAERPKGSFSTLEIQRTEQGDSAMYLCASSLGGWGAEAFFGQGTRLTVV.

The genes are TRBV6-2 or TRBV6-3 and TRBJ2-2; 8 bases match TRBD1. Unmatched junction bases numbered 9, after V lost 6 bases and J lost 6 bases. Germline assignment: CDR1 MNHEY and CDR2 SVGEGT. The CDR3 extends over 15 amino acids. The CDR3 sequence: CASSNDRGGSGELFF. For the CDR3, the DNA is TGTGCCAGCAGCAATGACAGGGGCGGTTCCGGGGAGCTGTTTTTT.

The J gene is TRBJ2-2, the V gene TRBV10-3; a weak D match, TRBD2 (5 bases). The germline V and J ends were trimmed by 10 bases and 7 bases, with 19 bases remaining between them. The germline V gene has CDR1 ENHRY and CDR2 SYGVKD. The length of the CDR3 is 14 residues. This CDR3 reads CATDTLDGGGELFF. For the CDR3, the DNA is TGTGCCACCGACACCCTGGACGGAGGCGGGGAGCTGTTTTTT.

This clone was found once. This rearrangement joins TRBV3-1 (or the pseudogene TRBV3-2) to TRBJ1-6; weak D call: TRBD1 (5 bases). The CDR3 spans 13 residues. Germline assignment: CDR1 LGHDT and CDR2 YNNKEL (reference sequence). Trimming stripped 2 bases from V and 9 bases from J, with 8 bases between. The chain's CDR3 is CASSQQGGSPLHF. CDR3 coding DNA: TGTGCCAGCAGCCAACAGGGAGGTTCACCCCTCCACTTT.

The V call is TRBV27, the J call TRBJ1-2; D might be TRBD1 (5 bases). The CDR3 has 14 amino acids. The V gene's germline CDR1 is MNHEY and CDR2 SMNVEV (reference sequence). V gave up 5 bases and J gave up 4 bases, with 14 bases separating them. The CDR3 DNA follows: TGTGCCAGCAGTCCTCGGGCGGGGACCTATGGCTACACCTTC. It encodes CASSPRAGTYGYTF.

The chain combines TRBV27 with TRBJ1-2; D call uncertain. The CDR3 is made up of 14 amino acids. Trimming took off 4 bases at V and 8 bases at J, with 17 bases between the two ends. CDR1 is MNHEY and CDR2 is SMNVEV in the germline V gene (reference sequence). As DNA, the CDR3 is TGTGCCAGCAGTTACGCCGTTGACTATGGCGGCTACACCTTC. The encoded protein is CASSYAVDYGGYTF.

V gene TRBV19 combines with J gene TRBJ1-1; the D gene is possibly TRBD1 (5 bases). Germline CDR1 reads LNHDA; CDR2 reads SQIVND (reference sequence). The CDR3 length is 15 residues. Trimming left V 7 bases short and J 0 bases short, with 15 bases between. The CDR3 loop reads CASKALGPLNTEAFF. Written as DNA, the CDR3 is TGTGCCAGTAAAGCTCTGGGGCCATTGAACACTGAAGCTTTCTTT.

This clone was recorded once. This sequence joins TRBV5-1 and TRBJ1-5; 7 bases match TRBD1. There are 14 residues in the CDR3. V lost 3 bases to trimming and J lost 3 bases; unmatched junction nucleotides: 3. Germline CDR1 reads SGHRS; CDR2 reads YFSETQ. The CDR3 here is CASSSGQVNQPQHF. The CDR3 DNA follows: TGCGCCAGCAGCTCCGGACAGGTCAATCAGCCCCAGCATTTT.

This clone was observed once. CDR3 amino acids: CASSSGQGLFYEQYF. The CDR3 DNA follows: TGCGCCAGCAGCTCGGGACAGGGGTTATTTTACGAGCAGTACTTC. The V gene is TRBV5-1, the J gene TRBJ2-7; 10 bases fit TRBD1. The CDR3 extends over 15 amino acids. Germline loops: CDR1 SGHRS, CDR2 YFSETQ. With 3 bases clipped from V and 4 bases from J, the junction kept 7 bases outside the gene matches. The entire variable domain, with the rest obtained from reference TRBV5-1 and TRBJ2-7, is as follows: KAGVTQTPRYLIKTRGQQVTLSCSPISGHRSVSWYQQTPGQGLQFLFEYFSETQRNKGNFPGRFSGRQFSNSRSEMNVSTLELGDSALYLCASSSGQGLFYEQYFGPGTRLTVT.

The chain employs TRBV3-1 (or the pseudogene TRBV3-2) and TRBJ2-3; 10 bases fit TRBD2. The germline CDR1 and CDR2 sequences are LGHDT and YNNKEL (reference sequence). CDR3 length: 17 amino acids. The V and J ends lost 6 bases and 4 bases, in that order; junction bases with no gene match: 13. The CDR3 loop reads CASRVASGGPGADTQYF. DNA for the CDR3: TGTGCCAGCAGGGTGGCTAGCGGGGGCCCGGGCGCAGATACGCAGTATTTT.

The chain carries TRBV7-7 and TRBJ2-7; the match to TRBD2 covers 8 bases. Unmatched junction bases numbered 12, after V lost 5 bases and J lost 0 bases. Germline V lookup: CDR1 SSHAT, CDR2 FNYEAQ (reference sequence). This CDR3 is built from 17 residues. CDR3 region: CASSHDLAGFFSYEQYF. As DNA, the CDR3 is TGTGCCAGCAGCCACGACCTAGCGGGTTTCTTCTCCTACGAGCAGTACTTC.

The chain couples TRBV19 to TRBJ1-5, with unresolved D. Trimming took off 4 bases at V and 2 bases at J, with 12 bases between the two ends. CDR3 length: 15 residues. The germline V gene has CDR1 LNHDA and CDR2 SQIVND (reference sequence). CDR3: CASSKGDKRNQPQHF. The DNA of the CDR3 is TGTGCCAGTAGTAAAGGTGACAAACGCAATCAGCCCCAGCATTTT. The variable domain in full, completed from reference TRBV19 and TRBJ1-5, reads DGGITQSPKYLFRKEGQNVTLSCEQNLNHDAMYWYRQDPGQGLRLIYYSQIVNDFQKGDIAEGYSVSREKKESFPLTVTSAQKNPTAFYLCASSKGDKRNQPQHFGDGTRLSIL.

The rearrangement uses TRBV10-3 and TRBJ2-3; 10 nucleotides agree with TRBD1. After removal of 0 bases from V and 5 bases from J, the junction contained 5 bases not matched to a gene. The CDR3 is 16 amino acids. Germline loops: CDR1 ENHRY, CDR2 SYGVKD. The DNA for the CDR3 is TGTGCCATCAGTGAGTCTAGGACAGGGGGTAAAGATACGCAGTATTTT. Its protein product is CAISESRTGGKDTQYF.

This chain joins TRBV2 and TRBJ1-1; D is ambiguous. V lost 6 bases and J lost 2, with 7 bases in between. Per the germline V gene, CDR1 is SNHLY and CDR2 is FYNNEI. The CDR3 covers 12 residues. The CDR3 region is CASRARNTEAFF. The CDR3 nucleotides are TGTGCCAGCAGAGCTCGAAACACTGAAGCTTTCTTT. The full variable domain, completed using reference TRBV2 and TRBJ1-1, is EPEVTQTPSHQVTQMGQEVILRCVPISNHLYFYWYRQILGQKVEFLVSFYNNEISEKSEIFDDQFSVERPDGSNFTLKIRSTKLEDSAMYFCASRARNTEAFFGQGTRLTVV.

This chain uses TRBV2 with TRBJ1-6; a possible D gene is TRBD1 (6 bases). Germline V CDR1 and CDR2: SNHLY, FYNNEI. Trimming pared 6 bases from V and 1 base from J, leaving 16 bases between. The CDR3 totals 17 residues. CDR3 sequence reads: CASSLRGVWSYNSPLHF. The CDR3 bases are TGTGCCAGCAGCCTCAGGGGAGTGTGGTCCTATAATTCACCCCTCCACTTT.

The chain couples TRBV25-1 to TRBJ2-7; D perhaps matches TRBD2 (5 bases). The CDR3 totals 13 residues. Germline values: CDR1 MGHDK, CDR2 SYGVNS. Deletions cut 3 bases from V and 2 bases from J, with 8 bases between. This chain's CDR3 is CASSDGSPYEQYF. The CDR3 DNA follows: TGTGCCAGCAGTGATGGGAGCCCCTACGAGCAGTACTTC.

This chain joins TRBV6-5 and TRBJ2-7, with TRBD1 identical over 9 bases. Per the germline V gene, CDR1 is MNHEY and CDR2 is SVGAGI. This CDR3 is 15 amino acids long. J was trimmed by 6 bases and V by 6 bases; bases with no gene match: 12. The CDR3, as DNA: TGTGCCAGCAGACCTTGGGACAGGGACCTCTCCGAGCAGTACTTC. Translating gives CASRPWDRDLSEQYF.

CDR3 sequence (DNA): TGTGCCAGTGAAGGGGGAAACACCGGGGAGCTGTTTTTT. The encoded protein is CASEGGNTGELFF. The rearrangement joins TRBV19 to TRBJ2-2, with a tentative D call TRBD1 (6 bases). The CDR3 runs to 13 residues. Germline values: CDR1 LNHDA, CDR2 SQIVND (reference sequence). Trimming cost V 8 bases and J 2 bases, with 9 bases left between them. Full variable domain (rest looked up from reference TRBV19 and TRBJ2-2): DGGITQSPKYLFRKEGQNVTLSCEQNLNHDAMYWYRQDPGQGLRLIYYSQIVNDFQKGDIAEGYSVSREKKESFPLTVTSAQKNPTAFYLCASEGGNTGELFFGEGSRLTVL.